The rows below give T cell receptor beta chains drawn from one sample of a study of glioma-infiltrating T cells after dendritic cell vaccination. The table came from immunoSEQ multiplex PCR; TCRdb's copy has only in-frame clones and leaves some out. The data contain around 87,000 clones, roughly 87% of them singletons. The specimen was blood, collected after dendritic cell vaccination. These receptors originate from a human donor with glioblastoma. The CDR3 runs from the conserved cysteine through the conserved F or W. D genes are given only for firm matches. A row's size may be missing; if present it is once, few, many or a size class.

>TRBV5-1|TRBJ2-5|TRBD1|-
CASSFSTGKEETQYF
TGCGCCAGCAGCTTTTCGACAGGGAAGGAGGAGACCCAGTACTTC
>TRBV9|TRBJ2-1|-|-
CASSTEVGEQFF
TGTGCCAGCAGCACGGAGGTGGGTGAGCAGTTCTTC
>TRBV2|TRBJ1-6|-|-
CASREGGRNSPLHF
TGTGCCAGCAGGGAGGGCGGGAGGAATTCACCCCTCCACTTT
>TRBV4-2|TRBJ2-5|TRBD2|-
CASSQVGGGSETQYF
TGTGCCAGCAGCCAAGTCGGCGGGGGGTCAGAGACCCAGTACTTC
>TRBV2|TRBJ1-2|-|-
CASSLGGDGYTF
TGTGCCAGCAGTCTTGGGGGGGACGGCTACACCTTC
>TRBV5-6|TRBJ1-1|-|-
CASSYGPANTEAFF
TGTGCCAGCAGTTATGGGCCCGCGAACACTGAAGCTTTCTTT
>TRBV7-3|TRBJ1-2|-|once
CASSLSGRDPYGYTF
TGTGCCAGCAGCTTAAGCGGCAGGGATCCGTACGGCTACACCTTC
>TRBV5-1|TRBJ2-5|-|-
CASSVPGETQYF
TGCGCCAGCAGCGTACCGGGAGAGACCCAGTACTTC
>TRBV5-6|TRBJ1-4|-|-
CASSLTGWEDEKLFF
TGTGCCAGCAGCTTGACGGGTTGGGAGGATGAAAAACTGTTTTTT
>TRBV10-3|TRBJ1-6|TRBD1|-
CAISESDRDRSPLHF
TGTGCCATCAGTGAGAGTGACAGGGATAGGTCACCCCTCCACTTT
>TRBV19|TRBJ2-7|TRBD1|once
CASSMSGQGRWIEQYF
TGTGCCAGTAGTATGTCAGGACAGGGTCGATGGATCGAGCAGTACTTC
>TRBV11-2|TRBJ1-5|-|-
CASSLDLNQPQHF
TGTGCCAGCAGCTTAGACCTCAATCAGCCCCAGCATTTT
>TRBV29-1|TRBJ2-1|TRBD2|-
CSVMGAGGATEQFF
TGCAGCGTGATGGGGGCGGGGGGGGCAACAGAGCAGTTCTTC
>TRBV7-2|TRBJ2-6|-|-
CASWQEGSGANVLTF
TGTGCCAGCTGGCAGGAGGGCTCTGGGGCCAACGTCCTGACTTTC
>TRBV25-1|TRBJ1-5|-|-
CASSESGGRSNQPQHF
TGTGCCAGCAGTGAATCTGGGGGCCGCAGCAATCAGCCCCAGCATTTT
>TRBV7-3|TRBJ2-5|-|-
CASSSGTSETQYF
TGTGCCAGCAGCTCTGGGACTTCAGAGACCCAGTACTTC
>TRBV5-6|TRBJ2-3|-|-
CASSRGLSTQYF
TGTGCCAGCAGCAGAGGACTGTCAACGCAGTATTTT
>TRBV25-1|TRBJ2-5|TRBD1|-
CASSEDPDRGMPQETQYF
TGTGCCAGCAGTGAAGATCCGGACAGGGGGATGCCCCAAGAGACCCAGTACTTC
>TRBV4-3|TRBJ1-5|-|few
CASSHGGNTGNQSNQPQHF
TGCGCCAGCAGCCACGGGGGAAATACAGGAAACCAAAGCAATCAGCCCCAGCATTTT
>TRBV2|TRBJ1-1|TRBD1|-
CASSPQRTGMNTEAFF
TGTGCCAGCAGTCCGCAGCGGACAGGCATGAACACTGAAGCTTTCTTT
>TRBV6-1|TRBJ1-2|-|-
CASSDRQPPRVSGYTF
TGTGCCAGCAGTGATCGGCAGCCACCGAGGGTGAGTGGCTACACCTTC
>TRBV6-5|TRBJ2-7|-|once
CASSPRGSPSYEQYF
TGTGCCAGCAGTCCTAGGGGATCCCCCTCCTACGAGCAGTACTTC
>TRBV6-5|TRBJ1-2|TRBD1|-
CASSRTGGYGYTF
TGTGCCAGCAGTCGGACAGGAGGCTATGGCTACACCTTC
>TRBV6-6|TRBJ2-7|-|few
CASTVRGPREQYF
TGTGCCAGCACGGTTAGAGGGCCACGCGAGCAGTACTTC
>TRBV12-1|TRBJ2-2|-|-
CASSSGTSGGTRSNAGELFF
TGTGCCAGCAGCTCCGGGACTAGCGGGGGGACGAGGTCGAACGCCGGGGAGCTGTTTTTT
>TRBV7-3|TRBJ2-1|-|-
CASSLTGSDEQFF
TGTGCCAGCAGCTTAACTGGTAGCGATGAGCAGTTCTTC
>TRBV10-3|TRBJ2-6|-|many
CAISERDTGSGANVLTF
TGTGCCATCAGTGAAAGGGACACCGGCTCTGGGGCCAACGTCCTGACTTTC
>TRBV4-2|TRBJ2-5|-|-
CASSQGGTGPRETQYF
TGTGCCAGCAGCCAAGGGGGAACAGGTCCACGAGAGACCCAGTACTTC
>TRBV4-2|TRBJ2-1|-|-
CASSLASSGVNEQFF
TGTGCCAGCAGCTTAGCATCGTCCGGCGTCAATGAGCAGTTCTTC
>TRBV11-2|TRBJ1-5|-|-
CASSLGRSNQPQHF
TGTGCCAGCAGCTTGGGGCGGTCCAATCAGCCCCAGCATTTT
>TRBV7-2|TRBJ1-2|TRBD1|-
CASSQGVGQGGRGYTF
TGTGCCAGCAGCCAAGGGGTCGGACAGGGCGGTAGGGGCTACACCTTC